These T cell receptor beta chains were read from a single sample in a study of blood T cell repertoires in COVID-19. Sequencing was performed with immunoSEQ multiplex PCR; in TCRdb, only in-frame clones are kept and a portion is missing. Altogether 100,000 to 150,000 clones are present, around nine tenths being singletons, with the ten largest covering more than 9.5%. The sequenced sample consisted of peripheral blood. These TCRs come from a woman aged 70-85 years with COVID-19, enrolled during active disease. Each CDR3 is given with its conserved first and last residue. Fields, in order: J gene, V gene, CDR3 protein.

j_gene: TRBJ2-1; v_gene: TRBV11-3; CDR3aa: CASSFGQGSYNEQFF
j_gene: TRBJ2-5; v_gene: TRBV11-2; CDR3aa: CASSRLAGFQETQYF
j_gene: TRBJ1-2; v_gene: TRBV7-2; CDR3aa: CASSLETVRGYTF
j_gene: TRBJ1-5; v_gene: TRBV2; CDR3aa: CASTSGNQPQHF
j_gene: TRBJ1-1; v_gene: TRBV7-9; CDR3aa: CASSTSGKGNTEAFF
j_gene: TRBJ2-3; v_gene: TRBV15; CDR3aa: CATSRGAGGSTDTQYF
j_gene: TRBJ2-3; v_gene: TRBV28; CDR3aa: CASSSLLAGFMYTQYF
j_gene: TRBJ1-6; v_gene: TRBV18; CDR3aa: CASRDREVSPLHF
j_gene: TRBJ1-5; v_gene: TRBV7-2; CDR3aa: CASSGTGGGQPQHF
j_gene: TRBJ1-1; v_gene: TRBV3-1/TRBV3-2; CDR3aa: CASSQFTDATEAFF
j_gene: TRBJ2-3; v_gene: TRBV5-4; CDR3aa: CASSWSAGDTDTQYF
j_gene: TRBJ2-1; v_gene: TRBV6-6; CDR3aa: CASSGGTVRFEQFF
j_gene: TRBJ1-4; v_gene: TRBV6-2/TRBV6-3; CDR3aa: CASSPTAPATNEKLFF
j_gene: TRBJ2-1; v_gene: TRBV7-9; CDR3aa: CASSPPRHSGGRYNEQFF
j_gene: TRBJ1-3; v_gene: TRBV30; CDR3aa: CAWSVSNSGNTIYF
j_gene: TRBJ1-1; v_gene: TRBV29-1; CDR3aa: CSVPRGAATEAFF
j_gene: TRBJ1-4; v_gene: TRBV2; CDR3aa: CASSLDRPTSNEKLFF
j_gene: TRBJ1-3; v_gene: TRBV10-3; CDR3aa: CAMAWGESGNTIYF
j_gene: TRBJ2-3; v_gene: TRBV2; CDR3aa: CASRWTGLSTDTQYF
j_gene: TRBJ2-7; v_gene: TRBV7-2; CDR3aa: CASSQFSYEQYF
j_gene: TRBJ1-1; v_gene: TRBV7-7; CDR3aa: CASSAAVVSEAFF
j_gene: TRBJ1-1; v_gene: TRBV11-2; CDR3aa: CASSLQGQGGTEAFF
j_gene: TRBJ2-7; v_gene: TRBV29-1; CDR3aa: CSVESGVYEQYF
j_gene: TRBJ1-2; v_gene: TRBV28; CDR3aa: CASSNPAASLGNGYTF
j_gene: TRBJ2-7; v_gene: TRBV21-1; CDR3aa: CASRGRSYEQYF
j_gene: TRBJ1-1; v_gene: TRBV7-8; CDR3aa: CASSFSEDTEAFF
j_gene: TRBJ1-4; v_gene: TRBV18; CDR3aa: CASSPGVIATNEKLFF
j_gene: TRBJ2-7; v_gene: TRBV6-6; CDR3aa: CASSYSSGSYEQYF
j_gene: TRBJ2-3; v_gene: TRBV4-1; CDR3aa: CASSQDPGGGPTDTQYF
j_gene: TRBJ1-2; v_gene: TRBV29-1; CDR3aa: CSVEAPPGISWDYGYTF
j_gene: TRBJ1-3; v_gene: TRBV5-1; CDR3aa: CASSSQGSSGNTIYF
j_gene: TRBJ2-2; v_gene: TRBV18; CDR3aa: CASSPSGTGLRELFF
j_gene: TRBJ1-2; v_gene: TRBV7-2; CDR3aa: CASSLIRGPLRDYGYTF
j_gene: TRBJ2-3; v_gene: TRBV7-6; CDR3aa: CASSRSGGTDTQYF
j_gene: TRBJ1-2; v_gene: TRBV5-1; CDR3aa: CASSLDGTGLESYTF